The 28 T cell receptor beta chains given below trace back to one sample, sequenced in a study of vaccination effects on CD4 cells after COVID-19. Their target antigens are unknown. Antigen-specific CD4+ T cells were first expanded with viral peptide pools by the ViraFEST assay and only then sequenced. Culture proceeded for about 11 days, and CD4+ T cells were then isolated. Nobody among the vaccine recipients had prior SARS-CoV-2 infection (nucleocapsid antibodies were negative). Clones were read by immunoSEQ multiplex PCR, and TCRdb kept only the in-frame ones, dropping some. The sample has about 41,000 clones, approximately 80% seen once; the top ten hold 2.9%. Material: CD4+ T cells from PBMCs cultured with HCoV-NL63 spike peptides, obtained before COVID-19 vaccination. Source of these receptors: a human donor who received a COVID-19 vaccine.

This chain uses TRBV28 with TRBJ2-1, with a tentative D call TRBD2 (6 bases). CDR3 length equals 15 residues. Deletions cut 6 bases from V and 6 bases from J, with 18 bases between. CDR1 and CDR2 from the germline V gene are MDHEN and SYDVKM. CDR3 nucleotide sequence: TGTGCCAGCAGGCCGCTAGCGTACGAGAGCAATGAGCAGTTCTTC. As protein: CASRPLAYESNEQFF.

This sequence joins TRBV28 and TRBJ1-4, with a possible D match to TRBD1 (5 bases). This CDR3 is built from 14 residues. Germline CDR1 MDHEN, CDR2 SYDVKM. V dropped 2 bases and J dropped 3 bases, with 7 bases sitting between them. The CDR3 loop reads CASSLVQANEKLFF. The CDR3 region has the DNA TGTGCCAGCAGTTTAGTACAGGCTAATGAAAAACTGTTTTTT.

The chain joins TRBV5-5 to TRBJ2-4; no clear D. CDR1 is SGHKS and CDR2 is YYEKEE in the germline V gene (reference sequence). Trimming left V 5 bases short and J 5 bases short, with 8 bases between. This CDR3 contains 12 residues. CDR3 sequence (DNA): TGTGCCAGCAGTTCCAGACAAAACATTCAGTACTTC. It is translated as CASSSRQNIQYF.

The chain uses TRBV13 and TRBJ2-1; 10 nucleotides line up with TRBD2. V was clipped by 0 bases and J by 4 bases; unmatched bases: 0. This CDR3 has 15 residues. Germline V gene lookup returns CDR1 PRHDT and CDR2 FYEKMQ (reference sequence). CDR3 amino acids: CASSLGAGGYNEQFF. The DNA of the CDR3 is TGTGCCAGCAGCTTAGGAGCGGGGGGGTACAATGAGCAGTTCTTC.

This clone has just a few counts. The chain carries TRBV7-2 and TRBJ1-2; no clear D gene. The V end lost 5 bases, the J end lost 4 bases, and 11 bases lay between the germline ends. From germline, CDR1 is SGHTA and CDR2 FQGNSA. The CDR3 is 13 amino acids. This CDR3 reads CASSPRASYGYTF. CDR3 in DNA: TGTGCCAGCAGCCCCCGGGCTTCCTATGGCTACACCTTC.

This clone was picked up a small number of times. The chain combines TRBV2 with TRBJ1-5; 7 positions match TRBD1. V lost 7 bases, J lost 5 bases, and 5 bases stayed unmatched. The CDR3 runs to 13 residues. CDR1 SNHLY and CDR2 FYNNEI come from the germline V gene. CDR3 sequence: CASTGQNYQPQHF. CDR3 sequence (DNA): TGTGCCAGCACGGGACAGAATTATCAGCCCCAGCATTTT.

The chain couples TRBV19 to TRBJ1-4; D gene uncertain. Germline CDR1 LNHDA, CDR2 SQIVND (reference sequence). V dropped 3 bases and J dropped 8 bases, with 16 bases sitting between them. This CDR3 contains 15 residues. The chain's CDR3 is CASSMYEGLSEKLFF. CDR3 nucleotide sequence: TGTGCCAGTAGTATGTATGAAGGGCTTTCCGAAAAACTGTTTTTT.

This clone was observed a few times. This sequence joins TRBV2 and TRBJ1-6; D is uncertain. Trimming pared 2 bases from V and 8 bases from J, leaving 13 bases between. Germline V lookup: CDR1 SNHLY, CDR2 FYNNEI. This CDR3 contains 15 residues. The CDR3 nucleotides are TGTGCCAGCAGTGAATCGCCACCCATCGATTCACCCCTCCACTTT. Protein product: CASSESPPIDSPLHF.

V and J are TRBV5-1 and TRBJ1-1, with 8 positions matching TRBD1. Trimming took 5 bases from V and 6 from J; bases not matched to a gene: 12. The CDR3 runs to 15 residues. CDR1 and CDR2 (germline): SGHRS, YFSETQ. This chain's CDR3 is CASSPQGAGGPEAFF. CDR3 nucleotides: TGCGCCAGCAGTCCTCAGGGGGCCGGGGGCCCTGAAGCTTTCTTT.

The chain has TRBV2 and TRBJ1-1, with D unresolved. There are 13 residues in the CDR3. The germline CDR1 and CDR2 sequences are SNHLY and FYNNEI. V was trimmed by 5 bases and J by 1 base, leaving 8 bases between them. The CDR3 here is CASSITENTEAFF. In DNA form, the CDR3 reads TGTGCCAGCAGTATCACAGAGAACACTGAAGCTTTCTTT.

The chain joins TRBV15 to TRBJ2-7; a possible D gene is TRBD2 (5 bases). CDR1 and CDR2 from the germline V gene are LNHNV and YYDKDF (reference sequence). This CDR3 spans 16 amino acids. Trimming removed 3 bases at V and 5 bases at J, with 20 bases between. The DNA for the CDR3 is TGTGCCACCAGCAGGTCTAACGGAGCGGTTAATCACGAGCAGTACGTC. Its translation: CATSRSNGAVNHEQYV.

V gene TRBV5-1 combines with J gene TRBJ2-3; 7 bases align to TRBD1. The trim removed 4 bases at V and 0 bases at J, leaving 8 bases unmatched. Germline values: CDR1 SGHRS, CDR2 YFSETQ. The CDR3 covers 16 residues. DNA for the CDR3: TGCGCCAGCAGCCTGTACAGGGGCGCTAGCACAGATACGCAGTATTTT. Its protein product is CASSLYRGASTDTQYF.

The rearrangement links TRBV9 to TRBJ1-1; D remains ambiguous. The CDR3 consists of 13 residues. Germline V gene sequence: CDR1 SGDLS, CDR2 YYNGEE. Trimming took off 0 bases at V and 5 bases at J, with 8 bases between the two ends. CDR3 nucleotide sequence: TGTGCCAGCAGCGTAGGCGCGACAACTGAAGCTTTCTTT. It specifies CASSVGATTEAFF.

The genes are TRBV4-1 and TRBJ2-7; no definite D call. V lost 0 bases and J lost 3, with 6 bases in between. The CDR3 has 13 residues. The V gene's germline CDR1 is MGHRA and CDR2 YSYEKL. The CDR3 region is CASSQDQYYEQYV. CDR3 DNA: TGCGCCAGCAGCCAAGATCAATACTACGAGCAGTACGTC.

The chain uses TRBV7-9 and TRBJ1-2, with D unclear. The CDR3 is made up of 14 amino acids. The V end was cut by 1 base, the J end by 3 bases, with 9 bases between. Germline V gene lookup returns CDR1 SEHNR and CDR2 FQNEAQ (reference sequence). In DNA form, the CDR3 reads TGTGCCAGCAGCTTAGGGGAGGGATACTATGGCTACACCTTC. Residues: CASSLGEGYYGYTF.

The chain combines TRBV7-3 with TRBJ2-2, with a tentative D call TRBD2 (5 bases). Trimming removed 1 base at V and 0 bases at J, with 9 bases between. Germline V gene lookup returns CDR1 SGHTA and CDR2 FQGTGA. The CDR3 sequence is 16 residues long. The DNA for the CDR3 is TGTGCCAGCAGCTTAATGCCGGGGTCGAACACCGGGGAGCTGTTTTTT. Translating it yields CASSLMPGSNTGELFF.

The chain has TRBV29-1 and TRBJ1-6, with D perhaps matching TRBD1 (6 bases). The V end lost 4 bases, the J end lost 7 bases, and 14 bases lay between the germline ends. CDR3 length equals 14 residues. Germline CDR1 is SQVTM and CDR2 is ANQGSEA. In nucleotides, the CDR3 is TGCAGCGTTGTAGTGGGGGGCGCGAATTCACCCCTCCACTTT. It translates to CSVVVGGANSPLHF.

The rearrangement uses TRBV9 and TRBJ1-3; 10 nucleotides align to TRBD1. The ends lost 4 bases at V and 3 bases at J; junction bases unmatched: 4. Germline assignment: CDR1 SGDLS and CDR2 YYNGEE. CDR3 length: 15 amino acids. CDR3 residues: CASSRQGAFGNTIYF. DNA of the CDR3: TGTGCCAGCAGCAGACAGGGGGCGTTTGGAAACACCATATATTTT. The whole variable domain, filled in from reference TRBV9 and TRBJ1-3, reads DSGVTQTPKHLITATGQRVTLRCSPRSGDLSVYWYQQSLDQGLQFLIQYYNGEERAKGNILERFSAQQFPDLHSELNLSSLELGDSALYFCASSRQGAFGNTIYFGEGSWLTVV.

This chain connects TRBV28 to TRBJ1-2; no reliable D call. Germline CDR1 MDHEN, CDR2 SYDVKM. Trimming took 2 bases from V and 3 from J, leaving 7 bases between them. The CDR3 sequence is 13 residues long. This chain's CDR3 is CASSLRAYYGYTF. The CDR3 DNA sequence: TGTGCCAGCAGTTTAAGGGCGTACTATGGCTACACCTTC.

A single count supports this clone. V gene TRBV24-1 combines with J gene TRBJ2-6; possible D gene TRBD1, 6 bases. Germline V gene data show CDR1 as KGHDR and CDR2 as SFDVKD. V was cut by 3 bases and J by 4 bases, with 12 bases left in between. The CDR3 sequence is 16 residues long. This CDR3 is CATSDNTGSGANVLTF. The CDR3 region has the DNA TGTGCCACCAGTGATAACACAGGGTCCGGGGCCAACGTCCTGACTTTC.

This chain joins TRBV5-1 and TRBJ2-3; TRBD1 or TRBD2 may be the D gene (5 bases each). The V end lost 4 bases, the J end lost 6 bases, and 18 bases lay between the germline ends. The CDR3 covers 15 residues. CDR1 is SGHRS, CDR2 YFSETQ, per germline. As DNA, the CDR3 is TGCGCCAGCAGCCTCTCGGGACGGGTGTCGGATACGCAGTATTTT. It yields the protein CASSLSGRVSDTQYF.

The gene calls are TRBV7-8 and TRBJ2-1; a possible D gene is TRBD2 (7 bases). V was pared by 4 bases and J by 4 bases, with 14 bases between. The CDR3 extends over 15 amino acids. CDR1 and CDR2 from the germline V gene are SGHVS and FQNEAQ. CDR3 in DNA: TGTGCCAGCAGCTCTGGAGGGGGGGGATACAATGAGCAGTTCTTC. It codes for CASSSGGGGYNEQFF.

The rearrangement links TRBV18 to TRBJ1-3, with D perhaps TRBD1 (6 bases). V was trimmed by 6 bases and J by 0 bases, leaving 15 bases between them. The germline CDR1 and CDR2 sequences are KGHSH and LQKENI. This CDR3 spans 16 amino acids. The chain's CDR3 is CASSDGQISSGNTIYF. CDR3 DNA sequence: TGTGCCAGCTCGGATGGACAGATAAGCTCTGGAAACACCATATATTTT.

The genes are TRBV5-3 and TRBJ1-6; tentatively, D is TRBD1 (5 bases). TRBV5-3 qualifies as an ORF whose function is uncertain. There are 15 residues in the CDR3. V was trimmed by 5 bases and J by 1 base, leaving 10 bases between them. CDR3 sequence reads: CARRRDVSYNSPLHF. In nucleotides, the CDR3 is TGTGCCAGAAGGCGGGACGTATCCTATAATTCACCCCTCCACTTT.

V usage is TRBV24-1 and J usage is TRBJ2-5; maybe TRBD1 (6 bases). CDR3 length equals 16 residues. V was cut by 1 base and J by 10 bases, with 21 bases left in between. The V gene's germline CDR1 is KGHDR and CDR2 SFDVKD. The chain's CDR3 is CATSDFKQGYENSQYF. DNA for the CDR3: TGTGCCACCAGTGATTTTAAACAGGGTTACGAGAATAGCCAGTACTTC.

This clone was seen a handful of times. The chain uses TRBV6-5 and TRBJ1-2; 7 bases agree with TRBD1. With V trimmed by 1 base and J by 3 bases, 5 bases remained unmatched. The germline gives CDR1 MNHEY, CDR2 SVGAGI. The CDR3 totals 15 residues. CDR3 in DNA: TGTGCCAGCAGTTACTACAGGGGCCCCTACTATGGCTACACCTTC. It yields the protein CASSYYRGPYYGYTF.

There are a few counts of this clone. J is TRBJ2-3 and V is TRBV30, with D perhaps matching TRBD1 (6 bases). Trimming took off 2 bases at V and 11 bases at J, with 14 bases between the two ends. The CDR3 extends over 12 amino acids. Germline V gene lookup returns CDR1 GTSNPN and CDR2 SVGIG (reference sequence). The CDR3 bases are TGTGCCTGGAGTCAACAGGGATGGGGGCAGTATTTT. Translated: CAWSQQGWGQYF.

The chain combines TRBV3-1 (or the pseudogene TRBV3-2) with TRBJ2-2, with D unresolved. The CDR3 contains 15 residues. CDR1 and CDR2 from the germline V gene are LGHDT and YNNKEL (reference sequence). V shed 1 base and J shed 2 bases, with 8 bases lying between them. The CDR3 here is CASSQVTSNTGELFF. Here the CDR3 DNA reads TGTGCCAGCAGCCAAGTAACTTCAAACACCGGGGAGCTGTTTTTT.